The 30 T cell receptor delta chains presented below share a single source sample, sequenced in a study of delta chain sequences of gamma delta T cells. TCRdb reanalysed the 5' RACE reads with CATT. The table lists thousands of delta-chain clones, roughly 28% of them singletons. The sample comprised either unsorted cells or a sorted T cell fraction (not recorded which). Receptor source: a human donor in good health.

The genes are TRDV2 and TRDJ1; the match to TRDD3 covers 10 bases. Germline V CDR1 and CDR2: GEAIGNYY, EKD. The CDR3 has 17 amino acids. After removal of 3 bases from V and 4 bases from J, the junction contained 13 bases not matched to a gene. The CDR3 region is CACDPLLGDPGVDKLIF. CDR3 bases: TGTGCCTGTGACCCGCTACTGGGGGATCCTGGGGTCGATAAACTCATCTTT.

This clone is termed large. DNA of the CDR3: TGTGCCTGTGACCCCCTGAGCTCGACCTTGAGGGATACTGTGACCGATAAACTCATCTTT. Translated: CACDPLSSTLRDTVTDKLIF. The rearrangement joins TRDV2 to TRDJ1, with 7 bases matching TRDD3. The CDR3 is made up of 20 amino acids. Germline CDR1 and CDR2: GEAIGNYY and EKD. V trimming: 3 bases; J trimming: 2 bases; junction bases outside the gene matches: 23.

By proportion, this clone is large. The same CDR3 arises from other DNA sequences in this sample as well. The J segment is TRDJ1; no V gene was assigned; the DNA was not used to check the table's D call, TRDD3. CDR3 length: 19 residues. The CDR3 DNA reads as TGTGCCTCCCCAACAACCATATACTGGGGGATAACCTACACCGATAAACTCATCTTT. It translates to CASPTTIYWGITYTDKLIF.

This clone ranks as medium-sized. This rearrangement joins TRDV2 to TRDJ1, with D perhaps matching TRDD3 (5 bases). Germline values: CDR1 GEAIGNYY, CDR2 EKD. Trimming left V 3 bases short and J 1 base short, with 14 bases between. The CDR3 runs 15 residues. The CDR3 nucleotides are TGTGCCTGTGACCCGGTGGGGCATTCCACCGATAAACTCATCTTT. Amino acids: CACDPVGHSTDKLIF.

By proportion, this clone is medium-sized (0.01 to 0.1%). The rearrangement uses TRDV2 and TRDJ1, with 7 bases that match TRDD3. The CDR3 extends over 18 amino acids. Trimming at V came to 0 bases and at J to 4 bases, leaving 16 bases not matched to a gene. Germline CDR1 is GEAIGNYY and CDR2 is EKD. In DNA, the CDR3 is TGTGCCTGTGACACCGTAGGCGAACTGGGGACCTCTGGCGATAAACTCATCTTT. Residues: CACDTVGELGTSGDKLIF.

This clone is medium-sized within its sample. The same CDR3 also results from other DNA sequences found in this sample. The chain is built from TRDV2 and TRDJ3; 11 bases fit TRDD3. V dropped 1 base and J dropped 3; count of bases not matched to a gene: 10. Looked up from germline, CDR1 is GEAIGNYY and CDR2 is EKD. The CDR3 spans 20 residues. CDR3 amino acids: CACDTSGVGDTSWDTRQMFF. The CDR3 DNA is TGTGCCTGTGACACGTCCGGCGTGGGGGATACGAGCTGGGACACCCGACAGATGTTTTTC.

In this sample, this clone is large. V usage is TRDV2 and J usage is TRDJ3; 13 nucleotides align to TRDD3. J gave up 5 bases and V 2 bases, and 5 bases lay outside the gene matches. Looked up from germline, CDR1 is GEAIGNYY and CDR2 is EKD. The CDR3 extends over 18 amino acids. CDR3 in amino acids: CACDKLGDTPRDTRQMFF. The CDR3 DNA follows: TGTGCCTGTGACAAACTGGGGGATACGCCCAGGGACACCCGACAGATGTTTTTC.

This clone was seen once. A much larger clone lies one base from this, so it may be a read error. The same CDR3 also results from other DNA sequences found in this sample. This chain joins TRDV2 and TRDJ1, with TRDD3 identical over 11 bases. CDR3 length equals 15 residues. Germline CDR1 GEAIGNYY, CDR2 EKD. The junction had 6 bases not matched to a gene; V was cut back by 3 bases and J by 4 bases. CDR3 DNA: TGTGCCTGTGACGTTCTGGGGGATACCGGCGATAAACTCATCTTT. Its translation: CACDVLGDTGDKLIF.

A few counts support this clone. For the J gene the call is TRDJ1; the V gene lacks a call; the D call TRDD3 from the table was never checked on the DNA. The CDR3 loop spans 28 amino acids. The CDR3 coding sequence is TGCAGTGGTATCAACGCAGAGTTAGCTTGTCTCCGTTCTTGGGGGCCTTTACGTGGGGGGTTGTACACCGATAAACTCATCTTT. Its protein product is CSGINAELACLRSWGPLRGGLYTDKLIF.

This clone was detected only a few times. The chain employs TRDV2 and TRDJ1, with 11 bases matching TRDD3. V lost 1 base and J lost 2; bases outside the gene matches: 14. The CDR3 is 19 amino acids. Per the germline V gene, CDR1 is GEAIGNYY and CDR2 is EKD. For the CDR3, the DNA is TGTGCCTGTGACACAGCCCCCGAGTGGGGGATACGTAGAACCGATAAACTCATCTTT. It encodes CACDTAPEWGIRRTDKLIF.

The V call is TRDV2, the J call TRDJ1; D may be TRDD3 (5 bases). CDR1 and CDR2 (germline): GEAIGNYY, EKD. V was shortened by 0 bases and J by 2 bases, with 21 bases between the two germline ends. The CDR3 extends over 18 amino acids. Written as DNA, the CDR3 is TGTGCCTGTGACACCGTGGTCGGGTCGGGATCACCTACCGATAAACTCATCTTT. Encoded protein: CACDTVVGSGSPTDKLIF.

As concerns this clone: A far larger clone is one base from this, pointing to a likely read error. This chain uses TRDV2 with TRDJ1, with 7 positions matching TRDD3. This CDR3 region has 19 residues. Germline V gene lookup returns CDR1 GEAIGNYY and CDR2 EKD. The J segment lost 8 bases and the V segment lost 3 bases, leaving 26 bases of the junction unmatched. Here the CDR3 DNA reads TGTGCCTGTGACCCTATGGGCGCTAAGGGGGATGCTATACTCCACAAACTCATCTTT. Its translation: CACDPMGAKGDAILHKLIF.

Within the sample, this clone is large. V usage is TRDV2 and J usage is TRDJ1; 12 bases map to TRDD3. The CDR3 covers 15 residues. Germline V gene data show CDR1 as GEAIGNYY and CDR2 as EKD. V gave up 3 bases and J gave up 9 bases; unmatched junction bases: 10. The CDR3, as DNA: TGTGCCTGTGACCCTATTCTGGGGGATACGAGGCAACTCATCTTT. It translates to CACDPILGDTRQLIF.

On this clone itself: This likely came from a read error, as a far larger clone is one base away. The genes are TRDV2 and TRDJ3; 9 nucleotides align to TRDD3. The germline V gene encodes CDR1 GEAIGNYY and CDR2 EKD. This CDR3 region has 19 residues. The CDR3 DNA reads as TGTGCCTGTGACCCCTTACTGGGGGAGAGCTCCTGGGACGCCCGACAGATGTTTTTC. Its protein product is CACDPLLGESSWDARQMFF.

This clone is labeled large (0.1 to 1%). Distinct nucleotide sequences in the sample also encode this CDR3. The V gene is TRDV2, the J gene TRDJ3; no clear D. The CDR3 consists of 18 residues. V was pared by 0 bases and J by 2 bases, with 13 bases between. CDR1 GEAIGNYY and CDR2 EKD come from the germline V gene. This CDR3 is CACDTVDSGTWDTRQMFF. The CDR3 DNA reads TGTGCCTGTGACACCGTCGATTCAGGGACCTGGGACACCCGACAGATGTTTTTC.

Turning to this clone: This specimen includes other DNA sequences encoding the same CDR3. The chain carries TRDV2 and TRDJ2; 10 bases line up with TRDD3. V trimming: 3 bases; J trimming: 0 bases; junction bases outside the gene matches: 9. Looked up from germline, CDR1 is GEAIGNYY and CDR2 is EKD. The CDR3 spans 18 residues. CDR3 sequence reads: CACDPLGDGPSLTAQLFF. In DNA, the CDR3 is TGTGCCTGTGACCCACTGGGGGATGGCCCCTCTTTGACAGCACAACTCTTCTTT.

CDR3 sequence (DNA): TGTGCCTGTGACACCGTACTGGGGGATCCCCACTACACCGATAAACTCATCTTT. Amino acids: CACDTVLGDPHYTDKLIF. The genes are TRDV2 and TRDJ1; 10 bases are shared with TRDD3. The V and J ends lost 0 bases and 0 bases, in that order; junction bases with no gene match: 9. The length of the CDR3 is 18 residues. Looked up from germline, CDR1 is GEAIGNYY and CDR2 is EKD.

Judged by abundance, this clone is large. The chain has TRDV2 and TRDJ1; D may be TRDD3 (6 bases). The germline gives CDR1 GEAIGNYY, CDR2 EKD. The V gene lost 3 bases and the J gene lost 0 bases, with 22 bases spanning the gap. The CDR3 contains 18 residues. The CDR3 sequence is CACDPAGGPQRYTDKLIF. CDR3 in DNA: TGTGCCTGTGACCCGGCGGGGGGACCGCAAAGATACACCGATAAACTCATCTTT.

This chain connects TRDV2 to TRDJ3; 11 bases match TRDD3. Losses at the gene ends were 3 bases for V and 0 bases for J; bases not matched to a gene: 9. The CDR3 sequence is 20 residues long. Germline CDR1 reads GEAIGNYY; CDR2 reads EKD. The CDR3 protein is CACDSWGIQESSWDTRQMFF. In DNA form, the CDR3 reads TGTGCCTGTGACTCCTGGGGGATACAGGAAAGCTCCTGGGACACCCGACAGATGTTTTTC.

About this clone: Since a much larger clone is just one base distant, this may be a read error. The V and J genes are TRDV2 and TRDJ3, with D possibly being TRDD3 (6 bases). Germline V gives CDR1 GEAIGNYY, CDR2 EKD. This CDR3 is built from 19 residues. This chain's CDR3 is CACDTAGIPQSWDPRQMFF. As DNA, the CDR3 is TGTGCCTGTGACACCGCGGGGATCCCCCAGTCCTGGGACCCCCGACAGATGTTTTTC.

Details on this clone: The same CDR3 arises from other DNA sequences in this sample as well. V is TRDV2 and J is TRDJ3; 10 bases agree with TRDD3. This CDR3 region has 21 residues. The ends lost 0 bases at V and 2 bases at J; junction bases unmatched: 12. Germline lookup yields CDR1 GEAIGNYY and CDR2 EKD. The CDR3 sequence: CACDTAGGGGYAPWDTRQMFF. The DNA for the CDR3 is TGTGCCTGTGACACCGCGGGGGGCGGGGGATACGCCCCCTGGGACACCCGACAGATGTTTTTC.

This clone counts as medium-sized. This chain joins TRDV2 and TRDJ1; possibly TRDD3 for D (7 bases). This CDR3 is built from 17 residues. Trimming stripped 4 bases from V and 0 bases from J, with 20 bases between. Germline CDR1 is GEAIGNYY and CDR2 is EKD. The CDR3: CACDPTGDYTHTDKLIF. The DNA of the CDR3 is TGTGCCTGTGATCCTACTGGGGACTATACTCACACCGATAAACTCATCTTT.

Only a few counts were recorded for this clone. V and J are TRDV2 and TRDJ1; 13 nucleotides line up with TRDD3. CDR1 is GEAIGNYY, CDR2 EKD, per germline. V trimming: 3 bases; J trimming: 2 bases; junction bases outside the gene matches: 11. The CDR3 is made up of 18 amino acids. The DNA of the CDR3 is TGTGCCTGTGACTCGGTACTGGGGGATACGCCGGGGACCGATAAACTCATCTTT. Amino acids: CACDSVLGDTPGTDKLIF.

Turning to this clone: Compared with germline, one end of the junction differs, possibly owing to a read error. The chain links TRDV2 to TRDJ1; D gene unclear. The CDR3 extends over 14 amino acids. CDR1 GEAIGNYY and CDR2 EKD come from the germline V gene. The CDR3 DNA sequence: TGTGCCTGTGTCACGGTAATCAGCACCGATAAACTCATTTTT. This sequence encodes CACVTVISTDKLIF.

This clone was recorded only once. TCRdb pairs this DNA with a much larger clone's protein that differs at residue 7, likely a read error; the protein shown was translated from the DNA. V and J are TRDV2 and TRDJ3, with a possible D match to TRDD3 (5 bases). CDR3 length equals 18 residues. CDR1 is GEAIGNYY and CDR2 is EKD in the germline V gene. V lost 3 bases and J 2 bases, leaving 16 bases between the germline ends. The CDR3 DNA sequence: TGTGCCTGTGACGATACTCGGGGCCGAACCTGGGACACCCGACAGATGTTTTTC. Residues: CACDDTRGRTWDTRQMFF.

For this clone: TCRdb's entry gives the protein of a much larger clone, which mismatches this DNA's translation at residue 13, likely from a read error; the protein reported here is translated from the DNA. This chain links TRDV2 with TRDJ1; 7 bases map to TRDD3. The germline CDR1 and CDR2 sequences are GEAIGNYY and EKD. The CDR3 sequence is 15 residues long. The CDR3 sequence is CACDTVGDRADKRIF. CDR3 in DNA: TGTGCCTGTGACACCGTGGGGGACCGGGCCGATAAACGCATCTTT.

This clone is labeled as medium-sized. The chain is built from TRDV2 and TRDJ1; 7 bases align to TRDD3. Germline V CDR1 and CDR2: GEAIGNYY, EKD. With 3 bases clipped from V and 2 bases from J, the junction kept 5 bases outside the gene matches. This CDR3 is built from 14 residues. This CDR3 reads CACDGLGGTDKLIF. The DNA for the CDR3 is TGTGCCTGTGACGGTCTGGGGGGTACCGATAAACTCATCTTT.

A few counts support this clone. Here the J gene is TRDJ1 and the V gene is not called; no check of the table's D call, TRDD3, against the DNA was made. The CDR3 is made up of 14 amino acids. CDR3 coding DNA: TGCTCTGGGGGGGGGGATACGAAAACCGATAAACTCATCTTT. Its translation: CSGGGDTKTDKLIF.

Comment on this clone: The protein recorded in TCRdb matches a much larger clone and deviates from this DNA's translation at residue 10, suggesting a read error; the protein here is obtained by translating the DNA. The genes are TRDV2 and TRDJ1, with D perhaps TRDD3 (6 bases). Germline loops: CDR1 GEAIGNYY, CDR2 EKD. V was shortened by 0 bases and J by 4 bases, with 23 bases between the two germline ends. The CDR3 loop spans 18 amino acids. CDR3 loop: CACDTVSPSNGGGDKLIF. For the CDR3, the DNA is TGTGCCTGTGACACCGTATCTCCTAGTAATGGGGGTGGCGATAAACTCATCTTT.

This chain joins TRDV2 and TRDJ1; 7 nucleotides match TRDD3. Germline trimming cut 0 bases from V and 3 bases from J; bases unmatched to any gene: 21. Germline CDR1 and CDR2: GEAIGNYY and EKD. There are 20 residues in the CDR3. CDR3 nucleotide sequence: TGTGCCTGTGACACCGTATCTCCTAGTACTGGGGACAAAAGGGCCGATAAACTCATCTTT. Amino acid sequence: CACDTVSPSTGDKRADKLIF.